This T cell receptor beta chain stems from a study of shared clonotypes between healthy human individuals. The study, taken as a whole, reports: Sharing of clonotypes among donors was expected to vary with sequencing depth.

The length of the CDR3 is 15 residues. V lost 0 bases to trimming and J lost 2 bases, with 10 bases between them. Germline V gene sequence: CDR1 SEHNR, CDR2 FQNEAQ (reference sequence). CD45RO-negative CD8 cells positively selected for CCR7 made up the naive population, which excluded terminally differentiated effector memory CD45RA+ cells. Healthy and HIV-negative, the adult donors had no recent acute infections or vaccinations. Each sorted subset replicate got 200 ng genomic DNA, about 33,000 genomes. Libraries were prepared by immunoSEQ multiplex PCR; TCRdb keeps only in-frame clonotypes and omits some of them. Of hundreds of thousands of clones listed, 96% were seen once; the top ten hold less than 0.3%. As to this clone: Its antigen is unidentified. The sample has other DNA sequences that encode this CDR3 too.

Sequencing was done on a sample of naive CD8+ T cells sorted from blood. The chain employs TRBV7-9 and TRBJ2-5, with D perhaps matching TRBD1 or TRBD2 (6 bases each). This clonotype was sampled from a man under 40 in good health. The DNA for the CDR3 is TGTGCCAGCAGCTTAGCGCAGGGGAGGCAAGAGACCCAGTACTTC. It specifies CASSLAQGRQETQYF.